Listed here is a single T cell receptor (beta chain). These data originate in a study of technical replicates of blood from a few donors. The assay was immunoSEQ multiplex PCR, and TCRdb's table has in-frame clones only and misses some. This sample has 74,000 or so clones, with 85% to 95% found just once. The sequence derives from a human donor in good health. The sample consisted of T cells isolated from PBMCs.

The DNA of the CDR3 is TGTGCCAGCAGCTTATCTTCGCGTACAGATACGCAGTATTTT. Encoded protein: CASSLSSRTDTQYF. V gene TRBV7-9 combines with J gene TRBJ2-3; the D is unclear. The germline gives CDR1 SEHNR, CDR2 FQNEAQ (reference sequence). There are 14 residues in the CDR3. V lost 2 bases and J 3 bases, leaving 9 bases between the germline ends.